These 4 T cell receptor beta chains were all obtained from the same sample, sequenced in a study of human T cells and chemical hapten exposure. TCRdb re-derived calls from the RACE reads in MiXCR, one entry per CDR3 protein. The profile shows around 65,000 distinct CDR3 sequences, approximately 6.5% of them singletons. Indicated time point: healthy volunteer bleed at 6 weeks. Total RNA was isolated from whole blood that had not been fractionated. The sample was whole blood. These TCRs come from a female donor in good health. Some clones in this sample may be carry-over from other donors' samples.

Many counts were recorded for this clonotype. The rearrangement links TRBV4-3 to TRBJ2-1; 7 bases line up with TRBD2. The V gene's germline CDR1 is LGHNA and CDR2 YSLEER. Trimming at V came to 2 bases and at J to 1 base, leaving 11 bases not matched to a gene. CDR3 length equals 18 residues. The chain's CDR3 is CASSQKGYGRSSYNEQFF. In DNA form, the CDR3 reads TGCGCCAGCAGCCAAAAAGGGTACGGGAGGAGTTCCTACAATGAGCAGTTCTTC.

The chain employs TRBV20-1 and TRBJ2-7, with 10 bases aligning to TRBD2. In germline, CDR1 is DFQATT, CDR2 SNEGSKA (reference sequence). Trimming cost V 3 bases and J 0 bases; bases outside gene matches: 8. The CDR3 covers 16 residues. The CDR3 DNA follows: TGCAGTGCTAGGGGGGGGCTAGCGGGAGTCTCCTACGAGCAGTACTTC. It yields the protein CSARGGLAGVSYEQYF.

This clonotype was picked up many times. The CDR3 region is CASSLGQLNEKLFF. In nucleotides, the CDR3 is TGTGCCAGCAGCTTAGGACAGCTTAATGAAAAACTGTTTTTT. This sequence joins TRBV7-9 and TRBJ1-4, with D maybe TRBD1 (5 bases). The germline gives CDR1 SEHNR, CDR2 FQNEAQ (reference sequence). This CDR3 spans 14 amino acids. The V and J ends lost 1 base and 4 bases respectively, with 7 bases between them. Drawing the rest from reference TRBV7-9 and TRBJ1-4, the complete variable domain is DTGVSQNPRHKITKRGQNVTFRCDPISEHNRLYWYRQTLGQGPEFLTYFQNEAQLEKSRLLSDRFSAERPKGSFSTLEIQRTEQGDSAMYLCASSLGQLNEKLFFGSGTQLSVL.

In its sample, this clonotype was seen many times. The chain has TRBV6-1 and TRBJ1-5; a possible D gene is TRBD1 (6 bases). This CDR3 spans 13 amino acids. Germline-derived CDR1 and CDR2 are MNHNS and SASEGT. The V gene lost 3 bases and the J gene lost 6 bases, with 9 bases spanning the gap. CDR3 sequence reads: CASSEGAIQPQHF. The CDR3 region has the DNA TGTGCCAGCAGTGAGGGGGCAATTCAGCCCCAGCATTTT.